This passage covers 3 T cell receptor beta chains from one sample sequenced in a study of breast tumors, draining lymph nodes, adjacent tissues (dated by TCRdb to 2016 to 2017). Lymph node samples came from the axillary draining lymph nodes of breast cancer patients. Libraries were prepared through multiplex PCR. The instrument given in TCRdb is Illumina HiSeq 2000. TCRdb's own reprocessing of the public reads used fastp at Q25 and MiXCR and kept productive beta chains. Every entry covers one CDR3 protein and lists the most common genes and DNA from its rows. In this sample the table shows 190,000 or so distinct CDR3 sequences, 30% to 40% of which occur a single time. The top ten clones comprise approximately 4.3% of the sample. Input material: axillary lymph node tissue. The origin of the receptors is a female donor with breast cancer. Some clones in this sample may be carry-over from other donors' samples.

This clonotype was found many times. V and J are TRBV15 and TRBJ2-1; a weak D match, TRBD2 (6 bases). The CDR3 runs to 16 residues. V was cut by 3 bases and J by 2 bases, with 14 bases left in between. The germline V gene encodes CDR1 LNHNV and CDR2 YYDKDF (reference sequence). The CDR3 DNA reads TGTGCCACCAGCAGCGGGACGCGGGGTCCCTACAATGAGCAGTTCTTC. Translation gives CATSSGTRGPYNEQFF. The variable domain in full, with the rest retrieved from reference TRBV15 and TRBJ2-1, is DAMVIQNPRYQVTQFGKPVTLSCSQTLNHNVMYWYQQKSSQAPKLLFHYYDKDFNNEADTPDNFQSRRPNTSFCFLDIRSPGLGDTAMYLCATSSGTRGPYNEQFFGPGTRLTVL.

This clonotype was seen repeatedly, ten times or more. The gene calls are TRBV2 and TRBJ2-7; D unclear. Per the germline V gene, CDR1 is SNHLY and CDR2 is FYNNEI. This CDR3 region has 14 residues. The V end lost 2 bases, the J end lost 1 base, and 9 bases lay between the germline ends. The CDR3 loop reads CASSEYVTSYEQYF. CDR3 in DNA: TGTGCCAGCAGTGAATACGTCACATCCTACGAGCAGTACTTC.

On this clonotype itself: A much bigger clone sits one base away, suggesting this may be a read error. The chain links TRBV6-1 to TRBJ2-7, with TRBD2 as a possible D gene (5 bases). Germline V lookup: CDR1 MNHNS, CDR2 SASEGT. CDR3 length equals 15 residues. The V end was cut by 5 bases, the J end by 6 bases, with 20 bases between. This chain's CDR3 is CASSLNEGGLSEQYF. CDR3 sequence (DNA): TGTGCCAGCAGTCTCAACGAGGGTGGGTTAAGCGAGCAGTACTTC.